One TCR beta chain is described in this entry. The protocol was immunoSEQ multiplex PCR, while the TCRdb copy is restricted to in-frame clones and leaves out a portion. In the table there are about 75,000 clones, 94% of which are singletons. Per germline, CDR1 SGHTA and CDR2 FQGTGA. Trimming cost V 5 bases and J 4 bases, with 17 bases left between them. CDR3 length: 15 residues. This sample is part of a study of T cell changes during pregnancy in multiple sclerosis. This sequence originates from a female donor with multiple sclerosis, enrolled in a pregnancy study. The sequencing used CD4+ T cells from peripheral blood mononuclear cells, collected after pregnancy. V gene TRBV7-3 combines with J gene TRBJ1-2; D perhaps matches TRBD1 (5 bases). CDR3 protein: CASSPLGGVSYGYTF. The CDR3 DNA reads as TGTGCCAGCAGCCCCCTCGGGGGGGTGAGCTATGGCTACACCTTC.